This T cell receptor beta chain was sequenced during a study of immune heterogeneity within non-small cell lung tumors. Notes on this clonotype: Its antigen is still unknown.

TCR beta CDR3 was amplified by multiplex PCR using 32 V and 13 J primers. Each CDR3 protein gets one entry after TCRdb re-called the multiplex PCR reads with MiXCR. Of a few thousand distinct CDR3 sequences in the sample, around 20% are singletons; the top ten hold 3.5% to 4%. CDR1 is SGHDT and CDR2 is YYEEEE in the germline V gene. CDR3 length equals 16 residues. V dropped 2 bases and J dropped 1; count of bases not matched to a gene: 6. The template for each sample was 450 to 750 ng of genomic DNA, which had been extracted from bulk tumor tissue. The authors collected several far-apart biopsies from each primary tumor during surgery. The study enrolled patients with untreated, newly diagnosed non-small cell lung cancer who underwent curative surgery. Everyone who gave samples had just been diagnosed with non-small cell lung cancer and was having surgery with curative intent. General study points: Largely different high-frequency T-cell receptor beta clonotypes were found between individual patients. Tumor sites within a patient were found to share identical dominant CDR3 beta clonotypes, and site-unique high-frequency clones were also present. A moderate but significant correlation was found, linking local T-cell clonality with local tumor mutational burden (R around 0.34).

The chain recombines TRBV5-6 with TRBJ2-3, with 8 bases aligning to TRBD2. This receptor was identified in a man aged 35 to 55 with non-small cell lung cancer. Sequencing input: lung tumor tissue. DNA for the CDR3: TGTGCCAGCAGCTTCCTAGCGGGTGGGGGCACAGATACGCAGTATTTT. Protein product: CASSFLAGGGTDTQYF.